Reported below is one TCR beta chain. Unmatched junction bases numbered 8, after V lost 5 bases and J lost 4 bases. The CDR3 extends over 15 amino acids. The germline gives CDR1 SGHTA, CDR2 FQGNSA. Assay: immunoSEQ multiplex PCR; the TCRdb copy retains only in-frame clones and omits some. Among 950,000 to 1,100,000 clones listed, 75% to 85% were seen once. The data belong to a study of shared clonotypes between healthy human individuals. This chain uses TRBV7-2 with TRBJ2-5; 9 nucleotides line up with TRBD1. Sequencing was done on a sample of memory CD4+ T cells from PBMCs. Subset meaning: CD45RA-negative fraction. This receptor was obtained from a man in his late teens or twenties in good health. Some clones in this sample may be carry-over from other donors' samples. CDR3 sequence: CASSARTGVRETQYF. The DNA of the CDR3 is TGTGCCAGCAGCGCCCGGACAGGGGTTAGAGAGACCCAGTACTTC.